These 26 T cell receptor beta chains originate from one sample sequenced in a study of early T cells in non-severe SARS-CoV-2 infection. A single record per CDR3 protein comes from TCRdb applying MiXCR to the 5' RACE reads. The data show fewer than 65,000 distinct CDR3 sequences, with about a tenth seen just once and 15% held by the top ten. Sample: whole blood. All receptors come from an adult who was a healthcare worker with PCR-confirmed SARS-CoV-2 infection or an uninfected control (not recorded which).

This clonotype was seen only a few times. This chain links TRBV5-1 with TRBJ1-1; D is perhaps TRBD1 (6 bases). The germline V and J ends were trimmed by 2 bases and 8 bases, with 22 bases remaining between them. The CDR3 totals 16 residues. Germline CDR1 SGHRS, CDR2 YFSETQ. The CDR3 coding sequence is TGCGCCAGCAGCTTACAGGGTGGCATGGCCCTGGTAGAAGCTTTCTTT. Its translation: CASSLQGGMALVEAFF.

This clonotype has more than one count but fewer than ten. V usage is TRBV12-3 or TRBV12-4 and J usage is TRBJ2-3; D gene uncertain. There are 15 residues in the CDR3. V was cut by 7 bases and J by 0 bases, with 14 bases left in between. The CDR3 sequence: CASTPLTLSTDTQYF. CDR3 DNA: TGTGCCAGCACCCCCCTGACCCTCAGCACAGATACGCAGTATTTT.

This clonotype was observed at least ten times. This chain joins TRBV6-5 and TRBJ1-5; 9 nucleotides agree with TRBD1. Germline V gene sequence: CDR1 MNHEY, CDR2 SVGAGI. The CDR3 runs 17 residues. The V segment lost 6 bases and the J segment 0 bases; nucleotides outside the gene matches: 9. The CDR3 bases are TGTGCCAGCAGCCCGGGACAGGGCGTAGGTAGCAATCAGCCCCAGCATTTT. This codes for CASSPGQGVGSNQPQHF.

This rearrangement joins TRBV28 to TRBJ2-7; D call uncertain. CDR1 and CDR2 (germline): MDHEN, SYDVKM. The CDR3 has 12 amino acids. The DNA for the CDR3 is TGTGCTTCCCAGACCCGGTCCTACGAGCAGTACTTC. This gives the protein CASQTRSYEQYF. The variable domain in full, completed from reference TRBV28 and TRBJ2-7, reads DVKVTQSSRYLVKRTGEKVFLECVQDMDHENMFWYRQDPGLGLRLIYFSYDVKMKEKGDIPEGYSVSREKKERFSLILESASTNQTSMYLCASQTRSYEQYFGPGTRLTVT.

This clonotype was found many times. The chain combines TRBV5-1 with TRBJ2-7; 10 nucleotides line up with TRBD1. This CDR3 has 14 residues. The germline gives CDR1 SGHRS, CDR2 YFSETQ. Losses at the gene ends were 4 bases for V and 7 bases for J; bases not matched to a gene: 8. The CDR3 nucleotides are TGCGCCAGCAGCCTCAGACAGGGGGCCAGAGAGCAGTACTTC. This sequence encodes CASSLRQGAREQYF.

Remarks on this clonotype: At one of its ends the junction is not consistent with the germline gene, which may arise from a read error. The CDR3 region has the DNA TGTGCCACCGGTGATCGGACTAGCTCCTCCTACGAGCAGTACTTC. Translated: CATGDRTSSSYEQYF. The rearrangement links TRBV24-1 to TRBJ2-7; 8 bases match TRBD2. The germline V gene encodes CDR1 KGHDR and CDR2 SFDVKD. This CDR3 has 15 residues.

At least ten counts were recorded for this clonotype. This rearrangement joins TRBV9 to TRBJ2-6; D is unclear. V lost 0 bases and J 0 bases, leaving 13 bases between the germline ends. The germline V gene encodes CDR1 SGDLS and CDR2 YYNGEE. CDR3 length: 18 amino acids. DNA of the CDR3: TGTGCCAGCAGCGTAGGGGGATCCCCCTCCTCTGGGGCCAACGTCCTGACTTTC. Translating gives CASSVGGSPSSGANVLTF.

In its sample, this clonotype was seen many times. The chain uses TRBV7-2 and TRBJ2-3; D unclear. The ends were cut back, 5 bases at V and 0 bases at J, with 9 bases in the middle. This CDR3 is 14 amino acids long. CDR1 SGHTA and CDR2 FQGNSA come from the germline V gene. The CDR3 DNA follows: TGTGCCAGCAGCCAAATCTTAAGCACAGATACGCAGTATTTT. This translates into CASSQILSTDTQYF.

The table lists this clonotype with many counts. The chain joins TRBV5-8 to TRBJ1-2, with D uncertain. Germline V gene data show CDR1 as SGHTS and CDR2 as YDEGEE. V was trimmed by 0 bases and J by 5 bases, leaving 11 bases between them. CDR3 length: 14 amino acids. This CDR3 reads CASSLGTQVYGYTF. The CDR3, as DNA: TGTGCCAGCAGCTTGGGTACTCAGGTTTATGGCTACACCTTC.

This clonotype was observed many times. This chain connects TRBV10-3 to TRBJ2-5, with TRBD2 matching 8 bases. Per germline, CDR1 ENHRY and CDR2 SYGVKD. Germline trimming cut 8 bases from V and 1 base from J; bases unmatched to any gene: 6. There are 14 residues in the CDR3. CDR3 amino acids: CAISGGGSQETQYF. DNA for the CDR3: TGTGCCATCTCCGGGGGGGGATCCCAAGAGACCCAGTACTTC.

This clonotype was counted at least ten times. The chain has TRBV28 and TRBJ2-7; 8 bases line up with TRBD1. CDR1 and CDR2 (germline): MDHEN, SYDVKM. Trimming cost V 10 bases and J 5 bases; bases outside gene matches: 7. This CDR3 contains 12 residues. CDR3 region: CAIETGVDEQYF. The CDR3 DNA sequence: TGTGCCATCGAGACAGGGGTTGACGAGCAGTACTTC.

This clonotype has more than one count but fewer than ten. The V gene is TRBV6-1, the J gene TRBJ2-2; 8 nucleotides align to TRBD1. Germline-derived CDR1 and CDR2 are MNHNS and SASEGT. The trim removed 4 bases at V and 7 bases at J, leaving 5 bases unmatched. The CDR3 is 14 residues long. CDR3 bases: TGTGCCAGCAGTGTGGACAGGGTCAGCGGGGAGCTGTTTTTT. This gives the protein CASSVDRVSGELFF.

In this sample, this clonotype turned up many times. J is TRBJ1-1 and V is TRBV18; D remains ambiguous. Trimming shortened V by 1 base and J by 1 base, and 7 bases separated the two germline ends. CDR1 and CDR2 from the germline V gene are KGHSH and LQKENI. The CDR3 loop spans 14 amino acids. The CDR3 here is CASSPRSENTEAFF. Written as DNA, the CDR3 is TGTGCCAGCTCACCACGTTCGGAGAACACTGAAGCTTTCTTT.

The CDR3 region has the DNA TGTGCCAGCAGCTTAGATCGCCCGAAAAGCACAGATACGCAGTATTTT. This gives the protein CASSLDRPKSTDTQYF. The chain has TRBV11-2 and TRBJ2-3, with no clear D. V lost 0 bases and J lost 0, with 10 bases in between. The CDR3 has 16 amino acids. Germline V gene data show CDR1 as SGHAT and CDR2 as FQNNGV.

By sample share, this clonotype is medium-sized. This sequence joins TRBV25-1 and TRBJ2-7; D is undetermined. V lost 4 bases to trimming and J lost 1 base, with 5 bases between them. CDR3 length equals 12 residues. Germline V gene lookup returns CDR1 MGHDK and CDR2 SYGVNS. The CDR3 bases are TGTGCCAGCAGTGTGAATTCCTACGAGCAGTACTTC. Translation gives CASSVNSYEQYF.

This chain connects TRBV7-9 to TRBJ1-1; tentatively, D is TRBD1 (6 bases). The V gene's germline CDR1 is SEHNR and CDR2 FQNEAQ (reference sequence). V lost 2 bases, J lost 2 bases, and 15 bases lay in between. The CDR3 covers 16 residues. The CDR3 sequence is CASSLPYGGANTEAFF. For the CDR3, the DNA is TGTGCCAGCAGCTTACCGTACGGGGGCGCAAACACTGAAGCTTTCTTT. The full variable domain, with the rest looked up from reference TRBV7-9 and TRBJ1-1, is DTGVSQNPRHKITKRGQNVTFRCDPISEHNRLYWYRQTLGQGPEFLTYFQNEAQLEKSRLLSDRFSAERPKGSFSTLEIQRTEQGDSAMYLCASSLPYGGANTEAFFGQGTRLTVV.

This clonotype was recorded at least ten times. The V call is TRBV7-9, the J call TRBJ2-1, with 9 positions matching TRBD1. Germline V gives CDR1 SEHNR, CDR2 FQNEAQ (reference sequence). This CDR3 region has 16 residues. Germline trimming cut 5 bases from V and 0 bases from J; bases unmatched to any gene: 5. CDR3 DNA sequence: TGTGCCAGCAGCCTACGACAGGGGGGCTCCTACAATGAGCAGTTCTTC. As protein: CASSLRQGGSYNEQFF. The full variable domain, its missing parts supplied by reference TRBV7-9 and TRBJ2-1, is DTGVSQNPRHKITKRGQNVTFRCDPISEHNRLYWYRQTLGQGPEFLTYFQNEAQLEKSRLLSDRFSAERPKGSFSTLEIQRTEQGDSAMYLCASSLRQGGSYNEQFFGPGTRLTVL.

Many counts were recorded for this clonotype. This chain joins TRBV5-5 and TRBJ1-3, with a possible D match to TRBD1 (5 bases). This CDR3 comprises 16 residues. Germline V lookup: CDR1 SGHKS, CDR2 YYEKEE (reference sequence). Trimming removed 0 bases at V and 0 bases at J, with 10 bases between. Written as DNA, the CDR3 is TGTGCCAGCAGCTTGGGTCGGGACTTCTCTGGAAACACCATATATTTT. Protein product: CASSLGRDFSGNTIYF. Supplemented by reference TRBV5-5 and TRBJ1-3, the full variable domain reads DAGVTQSPTHLIKTRGQQVTLRCSPISGHKSVSWYQQVLGQGPQFIFQYYEKEERGRGNFPDRFSARQFPNYSSELNVNALLLGDSALYLCASSLGRDFSGNTIYFGEGSWLTVV.

The CDR3 sequence: CASSQDPLRTGATNEKLFF. CDR3 sequence (DNA): TGCGCCAGCAGCCAAGATCCTCTCCGGACGGGGGCAACTAATGAAAAACTGTTTTTT. V usage is TRBV4-1 and J usage is TRBJ1-4; a weak D match, TRBD1 (5 bases). CDR3 length: 19 residues. Trimming shortened V by 0 bases and J by 0 bases, and 17 bases separated the two germline ends. Germline CDR1 reads MGHRA; CDR2 reads YSYEKL.

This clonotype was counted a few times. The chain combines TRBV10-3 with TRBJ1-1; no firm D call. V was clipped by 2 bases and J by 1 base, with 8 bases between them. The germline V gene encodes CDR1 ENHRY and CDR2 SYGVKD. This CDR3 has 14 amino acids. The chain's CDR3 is CAISEGAKNTEAFF. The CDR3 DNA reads TGTGCCATCAGTGAGGGAGCTAAGAACACTGAAGCTTTCTTT.

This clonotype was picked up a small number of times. The DNA of the CDR3 is TGTGCCAGCAGTGACCCGCCGGGGGGCTCCTACGAGCAGTACTTC. Protein: CASSDPPGGSYEQYF. The gene calls are TRBV6-1 and TRBJ2-7; TRBD2 matches 7 bases. This CDR3 comprises 15 residues. After removal of 3 bases from V and 0 bases from J, the junction contained 5 bases not matched to a gene. Germline-derived CDR1 and CDR2 are MNHNS and SASEGT.

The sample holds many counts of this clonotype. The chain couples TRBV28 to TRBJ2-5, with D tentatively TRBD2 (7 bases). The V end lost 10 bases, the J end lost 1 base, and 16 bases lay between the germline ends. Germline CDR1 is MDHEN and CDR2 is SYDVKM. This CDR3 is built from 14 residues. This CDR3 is CAIEGGGGQETQYF. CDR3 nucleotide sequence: TGTGCCATCGAAGGGGGAGGGGGCCAAGAGACCCAGTACTTC. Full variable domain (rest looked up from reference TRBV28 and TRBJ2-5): DVKVTQSSRYLVKRTGEKVFLECVQDMDHENMFWYRQDPGLGLRLIYFSYDVKMKEKGDIPEGYSVSREKKERFSLILESASTNQTSMYLCAIEGGGGQETQYFGPGTRLLVL.

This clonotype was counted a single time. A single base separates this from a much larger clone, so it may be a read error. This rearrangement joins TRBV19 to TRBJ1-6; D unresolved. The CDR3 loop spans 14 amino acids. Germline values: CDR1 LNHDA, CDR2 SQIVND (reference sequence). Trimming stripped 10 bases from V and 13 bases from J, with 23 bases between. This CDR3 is CANTADSAVSPLHF. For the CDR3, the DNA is TGTGCCAATACCGCGGACTCTGCGGTTTCGCCCCTCCACTTT.

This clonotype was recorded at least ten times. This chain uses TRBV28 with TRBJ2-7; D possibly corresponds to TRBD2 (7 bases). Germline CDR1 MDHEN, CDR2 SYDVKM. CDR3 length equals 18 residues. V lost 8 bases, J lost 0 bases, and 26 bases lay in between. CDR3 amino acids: CASLTAGAGRPSSYEQYF. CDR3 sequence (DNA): TGTGCCAGCTTAACGGCGGGGGCTGGCAGGCCGAGCTCCTACGAGCAGTACTTC.

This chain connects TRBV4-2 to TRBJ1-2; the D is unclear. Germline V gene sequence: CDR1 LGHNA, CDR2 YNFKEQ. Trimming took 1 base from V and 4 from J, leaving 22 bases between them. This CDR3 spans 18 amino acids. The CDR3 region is CASSQVISVGPGFYGYTF. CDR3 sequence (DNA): TGTGCCAGCAGCCAAGTGATCAGTGTAGGACCCGGGTTCTATGGCTACACCTTC.

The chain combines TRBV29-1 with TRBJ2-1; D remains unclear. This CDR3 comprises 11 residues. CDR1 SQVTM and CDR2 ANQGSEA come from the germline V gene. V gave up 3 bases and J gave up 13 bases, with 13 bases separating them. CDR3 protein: CSVDFRTRQFF. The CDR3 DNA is TGCAGCGTTGATTTCAGAACGCGACAGTTCTTC.